The clone carrying this T cell receptor (beta chain) was seen only a few times. What it binds is unknown. This entry is derived from a study of human T cells and chemical hapten exposure. Study results and caveats: High-frequency TCRs, those above 1 in 1000, stayed the same after DPC sensitization. There were significantly more large CDR3 similarity clusters among expanded TCRs than among controls.

TCRdb used MiXCR to reprocess the RACE reads, holding one entry per CDR3 protein. The sample includes fewer than 400,000 distinct CDR3 sequences, around 7% seen only once; the top ten take 7% to 10%. The time point is: patch test 1, 2 weeks after DPC sensitization. Indicated treatment: therapeutic diphenylcyclopropenone sensitization with weekly scalp DPC. Blood was collected ahead of every patch test applied. Per the germline V gene, CDR1 is MNHEY and CDR2 is SVGAGI. V lost 1 base to trimming and J lost 0 bases, with 10 bases between them. The CDR3 covers 17 residues. Sample: whole blood, taken in connection with sensitization to the hapten diphenylcyclopropenone (DPC). The receptor comes from a young woman with alopecia areata. Some clones in this sample may be carry-over from other donors' samples. This rearrangement joins TRBV6-5 to TRBJ1-6; D remains unclear. Here the CDR3 DNA reads TGTGCCAGCAGTTACTTTAGGCAGAGCTCCTATAATTCACCCCTCCACTTT. The encoded protein is CASSYFRQSSYNSPLHF.